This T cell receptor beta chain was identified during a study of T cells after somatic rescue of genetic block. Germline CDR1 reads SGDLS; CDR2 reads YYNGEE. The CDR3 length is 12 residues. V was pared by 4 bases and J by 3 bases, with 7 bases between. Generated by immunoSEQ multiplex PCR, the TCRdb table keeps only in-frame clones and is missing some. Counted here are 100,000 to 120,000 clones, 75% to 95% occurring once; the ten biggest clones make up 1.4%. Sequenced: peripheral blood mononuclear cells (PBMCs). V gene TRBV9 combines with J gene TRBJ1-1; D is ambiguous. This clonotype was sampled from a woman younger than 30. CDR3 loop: CASSLWDTEAFF. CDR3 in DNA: TGTGCCAGCAGCCTCTGGGACACTGAAGCTTTCTTT.